A single sample is the source of the 3 T cell receptor beta chains below, sequenced in a study of blood T cell repertoires in COVID-19. Data came from immunoSEQ multiplex PCR; TCRdb stores just in-frame clones and leaves some out. This sample has 60,000 or so clones, with approximately 80% found just once. Sequenced sample: peripheral blood. All receptors come from a man in his sixties with acute or convalescent COVID-19.

The V gene is TRBV27, the J gene TRBJ1-2; D gene ambiguous. The CDR3 is 13 residues long. Germline loops: CDR1 MNHEY, CDR2 SMNVEV (reference sequence). Trimming shortened V by 2 bases and J by 2 bases, and 6 bases separated the two germline ends. CDR3 DNA sequence: TGTGCCAGCAGTTTAAACGCGAACTATGGCTACACCTTC. As protein: CASSLNANYGYTF.

A single count supports this clone. The chain is built from TRBV2 and TRBJ2-6, with 8 bases matching TRBD2. The length of the CDR3 is 16 residues. Germline CDR1 and CDR2: SNHLY and FYNNEI. V lost 3 bases and J lost 3; bases outside the gene matches: 4. The CDR3 protein is CASSESSGLGANVLTF. CDR3 nucleotide sequence: TGTGCCAGCAGTGAGTCTAGCGGGCTTGGGGCCAACGTCCTGACTTTC.

The gene calls are TRBV5-6 and TRBJ1-5; the D is unclear. The CDR3 loop spans 14 amino acids. Between the trimmed V and J ends, which lost 1 base and 0 bases, there was a span of 5 bases. Germline loops: CDR1 SGHDT, CDR2 YYEEEE. The CDR3 sequence: CASSLINSNQPQHF. CDR3 bases: TGTGCCAGCAGCTTGATTAATAGCAATCAGCCCCAGCATTTT.